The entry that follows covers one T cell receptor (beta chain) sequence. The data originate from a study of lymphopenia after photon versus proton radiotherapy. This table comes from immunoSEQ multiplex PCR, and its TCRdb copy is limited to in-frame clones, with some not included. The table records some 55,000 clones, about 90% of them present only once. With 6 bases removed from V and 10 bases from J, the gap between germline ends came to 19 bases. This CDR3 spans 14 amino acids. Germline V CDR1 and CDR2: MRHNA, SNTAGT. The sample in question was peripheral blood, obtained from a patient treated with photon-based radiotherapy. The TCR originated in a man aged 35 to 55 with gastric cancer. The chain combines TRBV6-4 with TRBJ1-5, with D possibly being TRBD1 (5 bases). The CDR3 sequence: CASSPDRTQGPQHF. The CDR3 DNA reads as TGTGCCAGCAGCCCTGACAGAACCCAGGGCCCCCAGCATTTT.